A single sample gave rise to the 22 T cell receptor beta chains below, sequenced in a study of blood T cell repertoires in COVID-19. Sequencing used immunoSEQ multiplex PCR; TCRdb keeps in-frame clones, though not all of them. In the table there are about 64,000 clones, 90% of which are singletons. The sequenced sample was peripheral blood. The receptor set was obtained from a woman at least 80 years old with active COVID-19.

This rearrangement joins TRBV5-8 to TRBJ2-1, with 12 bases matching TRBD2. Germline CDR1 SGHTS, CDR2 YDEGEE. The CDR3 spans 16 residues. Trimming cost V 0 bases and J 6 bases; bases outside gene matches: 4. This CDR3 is CASSLDLAGGLNEQFF. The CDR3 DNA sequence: TGTGCCAGCAGCTTGGACCTAGCGGGGGGGCTCAATGAGCAGTTCTTC.

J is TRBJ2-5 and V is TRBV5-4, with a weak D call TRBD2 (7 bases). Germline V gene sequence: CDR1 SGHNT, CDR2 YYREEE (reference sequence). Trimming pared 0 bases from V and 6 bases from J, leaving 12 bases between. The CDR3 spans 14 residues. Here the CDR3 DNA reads TGTGCCAGCAGCTTGGAGGGGGGGGACAAGACCCAGTACTTC. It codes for CASSLEGGDKTQYF.

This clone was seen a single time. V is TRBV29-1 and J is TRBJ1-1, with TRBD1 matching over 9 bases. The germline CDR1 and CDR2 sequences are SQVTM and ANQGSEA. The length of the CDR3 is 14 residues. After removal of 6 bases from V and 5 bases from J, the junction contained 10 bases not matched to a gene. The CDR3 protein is CSVNVQGAYTEAFF. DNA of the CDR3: TGCAGCGTGAATGTACAGGGGGCCTATACTGAAGCTTTCTTT.

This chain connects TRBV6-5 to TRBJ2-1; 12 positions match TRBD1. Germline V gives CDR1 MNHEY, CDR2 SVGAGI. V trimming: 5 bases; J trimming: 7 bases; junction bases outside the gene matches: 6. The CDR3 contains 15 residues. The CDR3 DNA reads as TGTGCCAGCAGTCCGGGACAGGGGGCGATTAATGAGCAGTTCTTC. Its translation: CASSPGQGAINEQFF.

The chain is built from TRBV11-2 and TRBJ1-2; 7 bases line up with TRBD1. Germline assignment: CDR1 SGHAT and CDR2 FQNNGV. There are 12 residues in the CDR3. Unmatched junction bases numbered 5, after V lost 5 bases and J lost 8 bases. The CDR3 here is CASSLRDRGYTF. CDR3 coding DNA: TGTGCCAGCAGCCTCCGGGACAGAGGCTACACCTTC.

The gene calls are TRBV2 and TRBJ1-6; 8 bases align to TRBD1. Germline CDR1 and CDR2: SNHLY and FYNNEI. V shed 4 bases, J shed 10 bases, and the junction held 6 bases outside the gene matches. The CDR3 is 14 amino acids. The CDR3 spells CASSVYRGESPLHF. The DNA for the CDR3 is TGTGCCAGCAGTGTGTACAGGGGGGAATCACCCCTCCACTTT.

This CDR3 is CASSLPDRESTYEQYF. The CDR3 DNA sequence: TGTGCCAGCAGTTTACCGGACAGGGAGTCTACATACGAGCAGTACTTC. This rearrangement joins TRBV27 to TRBJ2-7; 8 positions agree with TRBD1. Germline loops: CDR1 MNHEY, CDR2 SMNVEV (reference sequence). V shed 2 bases and J 4 bases; nucleotides not matched to a gene: 10. The CDR3 is 16 amino acids.

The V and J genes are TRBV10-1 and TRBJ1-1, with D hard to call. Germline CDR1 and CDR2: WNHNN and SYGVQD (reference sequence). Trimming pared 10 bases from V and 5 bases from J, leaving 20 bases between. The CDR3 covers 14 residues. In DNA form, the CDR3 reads TGCGCCACATCGGAGACGGTGGTCGGGACTGAAGCTTTCTTT. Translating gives CATSETVVGTEAFF.

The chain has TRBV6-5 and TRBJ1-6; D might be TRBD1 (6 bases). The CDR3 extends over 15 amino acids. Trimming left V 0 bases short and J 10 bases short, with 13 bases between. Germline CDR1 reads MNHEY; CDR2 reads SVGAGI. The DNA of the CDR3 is TGTGCCAGCAGTTACTCTTCAGGGGAGAACTCACCCCTCCACTTT. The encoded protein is CASSYSSGENSPLHF.

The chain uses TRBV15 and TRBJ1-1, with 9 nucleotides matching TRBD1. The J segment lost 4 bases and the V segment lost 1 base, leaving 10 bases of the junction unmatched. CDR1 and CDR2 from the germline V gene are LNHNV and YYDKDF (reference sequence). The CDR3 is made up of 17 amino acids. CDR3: CATSRGTGQGSFTEAFF. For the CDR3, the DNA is TGTGCCACCAGCAGAGGAACGGGACAGGGATCCTTCACTGAAGCTTTCTTT. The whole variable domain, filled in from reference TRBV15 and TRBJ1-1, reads DAMVIQNPRYQVTQFGKPVTLSCSQTLNHNVMYWYQQKSSQAPKLLFHYYDKDFNNEADTPDNFQSRRPNTSFCFLDIRSPGLGDTAMYLCATSRGTGQGSFTEAFFGQGTRLTVV.

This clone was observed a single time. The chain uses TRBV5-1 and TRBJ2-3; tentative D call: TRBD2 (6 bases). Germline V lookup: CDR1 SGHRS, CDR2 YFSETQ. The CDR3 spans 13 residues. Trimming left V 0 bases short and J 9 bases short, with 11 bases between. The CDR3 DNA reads TGCGCCAGCAGCTTGGGGCGGGAAGGGACGCAGTATTTT. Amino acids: CASSLGREGTQYF.

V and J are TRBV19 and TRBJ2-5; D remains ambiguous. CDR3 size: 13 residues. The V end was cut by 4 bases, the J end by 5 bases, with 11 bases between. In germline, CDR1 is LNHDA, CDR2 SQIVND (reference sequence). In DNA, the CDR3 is TGTGCCAGTAGTAGGTCGGTGAGGGAGACCCAGTACTTC. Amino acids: CASSRSVRETQYF.

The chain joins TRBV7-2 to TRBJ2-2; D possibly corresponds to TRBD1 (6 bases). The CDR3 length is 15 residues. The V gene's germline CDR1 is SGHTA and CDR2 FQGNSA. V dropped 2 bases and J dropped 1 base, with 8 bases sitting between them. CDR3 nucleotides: TGTGCCAGCAGCTTACGGACAGAGAACACCGGGGAGCTGTTTTTT. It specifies CASSLRTENTGELFF.

The CDR3 coding sequence is TGCGCCAGCAGTGGACAGGGCTACGGGCCCCAGCATTTT. Its protein product is CASSGQGYGPQHF. This sequence joins TRBV10-1 and TRBJ1-5, with 7 bases that match TRBD1. Per germline, CDR1 WNHNN and CDR2 SYGVQD (reference sequence). The V segment lost 4 bases and the J segment 9 bases; nucleotides outside the gene matches: 6. The CDR3 is 13 amino acids.

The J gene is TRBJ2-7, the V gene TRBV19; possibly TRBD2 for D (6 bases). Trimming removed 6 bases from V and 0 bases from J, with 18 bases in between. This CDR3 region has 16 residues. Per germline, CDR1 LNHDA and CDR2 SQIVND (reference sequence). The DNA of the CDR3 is TGTGCCAGTAGGGCAGGAGGGACTTCGAGCTCCTACGAGCAGTACTTC. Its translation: CASRAGGTSSSYEQYF.

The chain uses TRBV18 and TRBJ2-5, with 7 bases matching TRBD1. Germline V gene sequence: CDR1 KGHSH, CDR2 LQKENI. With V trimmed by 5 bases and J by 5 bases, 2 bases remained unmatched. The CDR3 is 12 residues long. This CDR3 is CASSKDRETQYF. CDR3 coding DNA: TGTGCCAGCTCAAAGGACAGGGAGACCCAGTACTTC.

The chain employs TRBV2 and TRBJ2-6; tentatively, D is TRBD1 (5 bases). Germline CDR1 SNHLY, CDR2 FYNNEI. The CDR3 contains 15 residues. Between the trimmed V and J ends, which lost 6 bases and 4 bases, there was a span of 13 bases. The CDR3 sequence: CASRPGGAGANVLTF. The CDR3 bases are TGTGCCAGCAGGCCCGGTGGGGCAGGGGCCAACGTCCTGACTTTC. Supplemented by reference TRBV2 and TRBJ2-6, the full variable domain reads EPEVTQTPSHQVTQMGQEVILRCVPISNHLYFYWYRQILGQKVEFLVSFYNNEISEKSEIFDDQFSVERPDGSNFTLKIRSTKLEDSAMYFCASRPGGAGANVLTFGAGSRLTVL.

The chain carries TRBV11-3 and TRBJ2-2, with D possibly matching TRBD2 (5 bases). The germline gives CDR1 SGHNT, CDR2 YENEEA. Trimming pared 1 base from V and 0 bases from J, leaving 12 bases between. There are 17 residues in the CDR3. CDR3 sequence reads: CASSLVTGSANTGELFF. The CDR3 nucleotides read TGTGCCAGCAGCTTAGTAACGGGGTCTGCGAACACCGGGGAGCTGTTTTTT.

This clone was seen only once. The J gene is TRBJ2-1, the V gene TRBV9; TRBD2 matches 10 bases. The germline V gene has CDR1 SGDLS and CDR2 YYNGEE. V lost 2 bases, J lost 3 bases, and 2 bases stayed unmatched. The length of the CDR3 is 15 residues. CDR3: CASSVERGGYNEQFF. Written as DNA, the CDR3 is TGTGCCAGCAGCGTCGAGCGGGGGGGCTACAATGAGCAGTTCTTC. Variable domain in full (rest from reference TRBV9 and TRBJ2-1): DSGVTQTPKHLITATGQRVTLRCSPRSGDLSVYWYQQSLDQGLQFLIQYYNGEERAKGNILERFSAQQFPDLHSELNLSSLELGDSALYFCASSVERGGYNEQFFGPGTRLTVL.

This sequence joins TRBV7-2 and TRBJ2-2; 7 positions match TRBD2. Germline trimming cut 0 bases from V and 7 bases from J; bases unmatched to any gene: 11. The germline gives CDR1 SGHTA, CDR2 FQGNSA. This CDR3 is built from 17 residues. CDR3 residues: CASSLAGLAVRNGELFF. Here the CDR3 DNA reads TGTGCCAGCAGCTTAGCAGGCCTAGCGGTACGGAACGGGGAGCTGTTTTTT.

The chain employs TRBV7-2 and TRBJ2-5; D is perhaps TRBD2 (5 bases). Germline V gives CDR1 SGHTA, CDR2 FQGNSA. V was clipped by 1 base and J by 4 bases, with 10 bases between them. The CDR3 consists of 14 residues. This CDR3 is CASSLEVAGETQYF. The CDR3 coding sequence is TGTGCCAGCAGCTTAGAAGTTGCGGGAGAGACCCAGTACTTC.

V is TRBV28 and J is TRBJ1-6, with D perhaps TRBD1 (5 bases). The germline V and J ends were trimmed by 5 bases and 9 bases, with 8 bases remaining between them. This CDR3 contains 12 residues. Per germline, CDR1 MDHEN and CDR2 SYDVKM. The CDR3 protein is CASSRQFSPLHF. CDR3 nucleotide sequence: TGTGCCAGCAGTCGACAGTTTTCACCCCTCCACTTT.